This TCR beta chain comes out of a study of Ad26.COV2.S vaccination and SARS-CoV-2 variants. The data were produced by immunoSEQ multiplex PCR, yet TCRdb's version contains in-frame clones alone and is incomplete. Seen here are nearly 400,000 clones, 75% to 90% observed once, and the top ten hold about 1.9%. Treatment here: roughly 20 received Ad26.COV2.S at low or high dose, single or two shots; 5 received placebo; per-sample allocation not given. Day 63 after the first vaccine or placebo injection was the time point for sampling. The sequence came from a person between 18 and 59 years old who received the Ad26.COV2.S COVID-19 vaccine or a placebo. Sequencing was performed on peripheral blood, taken in a trial of Ad26.COV2.S vaccine versus placebo.

The CDR3, as DNA: TGTGCCATCAGAGGGAGCGGGGGGGATGAGCAGTTCTTC. This encodes CAIRGSGGDEQFF. V and J are TRBV10-3 and TRBJ2-1; TRBD2 agrees at 10 bases. J lost 8 bases, V lost 6 bases, and 4 bases had no gene match. The CDR3 spans 13 residues. The germline gives CDR1 ENHRY, CDR2 SYGVKD.